This T cell receptor beta chain derives from a study of T cells after yellow fever vaccination. Study-wide points: Clonotypes appearing in both CD4 and CD8 compartments existed, and their share was small. A weaker secondary response peaked on day 5, the primary on day 15.

There are 13 residues in the CDR3. Germline CDR1 is MNHEY and CDR2 is SVGEGT. V shed 7 bases and J 7 bases; nucleotides not matched to a gene: 5. This clonotype was counted only a few times. Its target is not known. A process of 5'RACE template switching, which added a universal primer site and UMIs, was used to make TCR cDNA. From the 5' RACE reads, TCRdb called clonotypes with MiXCR, one entry per CDR3 protein. This sample has 550,000 to 750,000 distinct CDR3 sequences; about 13% occur once, and the top ten carry roughly 13%. The sequence came from a young man who received the YFV17D yellow fever vaccine. This specimen was PBMCs, taken on the day of the yellow fever booster vaccination. The chain combines TRBV6-2 or TRBV6-3 with TRBJ2-2; 8 bases agree with TRBD2. The CDR3 DNA follows: TGTGCCAGCAACGAGCGGGAGCACGGGGAGCTGTTTTTT. Amino acids: CASNEREHGELFF.